The rows below give T cell receptor beta chains drawn from one sample of a study of T cell repertoires in cytomegalovirus infection. TCRdb independently ran MiXCR on the reads; one entry per CDR3 protein. The sample carries some 800,000 distinct CDR3 sequences, 25% to 35% recorded once. Their antigens are not known. This specimen was cultured CD8+ T cells from PBMCs, taken from culture after CMV antigen stimulation. Source of these receptors: a human donor in good health (CMV status not recorded). Some clones in this sample may be carry-over from other donors' samples. CDR3s include the opening cysteine and the closing phenylalanine or tryptophan. A D gene is named only where the DNA matches it firmly. Not every row has a clone size; where given, it reads once, few, many or a size class.

J	V	D	size	DNA	CDR3
TRBJ1-1	TRBV6-1	NA	few	TGTGCCAGCAGTGAAAGACACCTGAACACTGAAGCTTTCTTT	CASSERHLNTEAFF
TRBJ1-1	TRBV27	NA	NA	TGTGCCAGCAGTCTAAGTCCCGGGACGGCCTACACTGAAGCTTTCTTT	CASSLSPGTAYTEAFF
TRBJ1-5	TRBV19	TRBD1	few	TGTGCCAGTGCAGCATCCGGGACAGGGGTTCAGCCCCAGCATTTT	CASAASGTGVQPQHF
TRBJ2-7	TRBV5-1	NA	NA	TGCGCCAGCAGCTTGGAAGGGACCCCCCTCAGTGAGCAGTACTTC	CASSLEGTPLSEQYF
TRBJ2-6	TRBV4-3	NA	few	TGCGCCAGCAGCCAAGATCGGGGAACTGGGGCCAACGTCCTGACTTTC	CASSQDRGTGANVLTF
TRBJ1-2	TRBV11-2	NA	few	TGTGCCAGCAGCTTGAAGGTTGTCTATGGCTACACCTTC	CASSLKVVYGYTF
TRBJ1-5	TRBV19	NA	few	TGTGCCAGTAGTATAGATCCACCGGGGGGTTACAATCAGCCCCAGCATTTT	CASSIDPPGGYNQPQHF
TRBJ2-1	TRBV5-1	TRBD2	NA	TGCGCCAGCAGCCCTAAACCCCAGACTAGCGGCAATGAGCAGTTCTTC	CASSPKPQTSGNEQFF
TRBJ1-1	TRBV7-6	NA	once	TGTGCCAGCAGCTTAACAATGGGAACGAACACTGAAGCTTTCTTT	CASSLTMGTNTEAFF
TRBJ1-2	TRBV6-5	TRBD1	NA	TGTGCCAGCAGTACCCGGACAGGTTTTAATGGCTACACCTTC	CASSTRTGFNGYTF
TRBJ2-5	TRBV14	NA	NA	TGTGCCAGCAGCCAAGATCTATATGAGACCCAGTACTTC	CASSQDLYETQYF
TRBJ2-1	TRBV24-1	NA	NA	TGTGCCACCAGTGAAGGTGGGGGGAATGAGCAGTTCTTC	CATSEGGGNEQFF
TRBJ1-3	TRBV6-6	NA	few	TGTGCCAGCAGTCCACACGGGAGCCTTGGAAACACCATATATTTT	CASSPHGSLGNTIYF
TRBJ2-1	TRBV19	TRBD1	NA	TGTTCCAGTACCCCGGGACAGGGTTGGGTTAATGAGCAGTTCTTC	CSSTPGQGWVNEQFF
TRBJ2-1	TRBV14	NA	once	TGTGCCAGCAGCCTTCTTCGGGGAATTACCAATGAGCAGTTCTTC	CASSLLRGITNEQFF